This TCR beta chain was captured in a study of graft-versus-host responses after intestinal transplantation. The plating included approximately 200,000 irradiated, violet-dye-labeled stimulator cells together with approximately 200,000 CFSE-labeled responder cells. CD4 and CD8 responders that proliferated in the reaction were FACS-sorted. Unmatched junction bases numbered 3, after V lost 0 bases and J lost 1 base. The CDR3 consists of 15 residues. Per the germline V gene, CDR1 is SGDLS and CDR2 is YYNGEE. Assay: immunoSEQ multiplex PCR; the TCRdb copy retains only in-frame clones and omits some. The data show about 12,000 clones, roughly 37% seen once.

This TCR came from a human patient who received an intestinal transplant. The sample in question was alloreactive CD8+ T cells from a mixed lymphocyte reaction culture, obtained before intestinal transplant. Subset defined: CFSE-low proliferating T cells sorted from roughly six-day pre-transplant mixed lymphocyte reaction (GvH or HvG direction). This chain links TRBV9 with TRBJ1-1; 7 nucleotides match TRBD1. The CDR3 is CASSVGDSTNTEAFF. As DNA, the CDR3 is TGTGCCAGCAGCGTAGGGGACAGCACGAACACTGAAGCTTTCTTT.